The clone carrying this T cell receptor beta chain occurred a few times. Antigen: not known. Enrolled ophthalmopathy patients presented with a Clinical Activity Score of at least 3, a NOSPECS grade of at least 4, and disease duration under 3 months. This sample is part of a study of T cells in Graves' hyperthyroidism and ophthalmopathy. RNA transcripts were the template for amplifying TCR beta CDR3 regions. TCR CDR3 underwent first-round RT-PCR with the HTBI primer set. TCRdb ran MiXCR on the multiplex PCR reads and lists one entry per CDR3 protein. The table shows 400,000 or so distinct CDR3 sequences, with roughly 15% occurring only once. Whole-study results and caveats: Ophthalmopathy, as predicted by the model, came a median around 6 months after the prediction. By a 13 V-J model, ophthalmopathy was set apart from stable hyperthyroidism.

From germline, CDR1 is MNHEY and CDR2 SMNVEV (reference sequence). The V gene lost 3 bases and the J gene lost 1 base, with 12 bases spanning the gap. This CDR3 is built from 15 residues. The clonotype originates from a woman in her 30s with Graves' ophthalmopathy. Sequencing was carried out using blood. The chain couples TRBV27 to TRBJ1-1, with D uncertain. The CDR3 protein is CASSFSPFPNTEAFF. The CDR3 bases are TGTGCCAGCAGTTTTAGTCCCTTTCCGAACACTGAAGCTTTCTTT.